What follows are 25 T cell receptor beta chains derived from one specimen sequenced in a study of PD-L1 blockade in urothelial cancer. The method was immunoSEQ multiplex PCR; TCRdb's version includes in-frame clones alone and lacks a portion of them. The sample contains around 30,000 clones, 65% to 90% of which appear only once. The sequenced sample was PBMCs, obtained around atezolizumab (anti-PD-L1) treatment. The receptors come from a man over 45 with urothelial cancer.

CDR3 protein: CASSLGSGSYNEQFF. CDR3 bases: TGTGCCAGCAGCTTGGGTAGCGGGAGTTACAATGAGCAGTTCTTC. The V and J genes are TRBV5-6 and TRBJ2-1, with 9 bases aligning to TRBD2. Trimming took 0 bases from V and 4 from J; bases not matched to a gene: 2. The CDR3 sequence is 15 residues long. Germline V gene lookup returns CDR1 SGHDT and CDR2 YYEEEE.

The CDR3 DNA reads as TGTGCCAGCAGTTACTCTCGGACTCCTAGCCGCTATGGCTACACCTTC. Encoded protein: CASSYSRTPSRYGYTF. The chain recombines TRBV6-5 with TRBJ1-2; D gene uncertain. From germline, CDR1 is MNHEY and CDR2 SVGAGI. This CDR3 spans 16 amino acids. With 0 bases removed from V and 4 bases from J, the gap between germline ends came to 15 bases.

CDR3 bases: TGTGCCAGCAGCCTAACAGGAGAGCAACCCTCTGGGGCCAACGTCCTGACTTTC. Residues: CASSLTGEQPSGANVLTF. The genes are TRBV7-8 and TRBJ2-6; weak D call: TRBD1 (5 bases). Trimming stripped 5 bases from V and 0 bases from J, with 17 bases between. The CDR3 is made up of 18 amino acids. CDR1 is SGHVS and CDR2 is FQNEAQ in the germline V gene.

The chain links TRBV5-1 to TRBJ2-5; D is unclear. From germline, CDR1 is SGHRS and CDR2 YFSETQ. V was cut by 0 bases and J by 0 bases, with 3 bases left in between. This CDR3 has 13 residues. The CDR3 nucleotides are TGCGCCAGCAGCTTGGCAGACCAAGAGACCCAGTACTTC. Its translation is CASSLADQETQYF.

This rearrangement joins TRBV6-5 to TRBJ2-5; the match to TRBD2 covers 12 bases. There are 14 residues in the CDR3. V shed 6 bases, J shed 5 bases, and the junction held 4 bases outside the gene matches. Looked up from germline, CDR1 is MNHEY and CDR2 is SVGAGI. Here the CDR3 reads CASSSTSGGETQYF. The CDR3 region has the DNA TGTGCCAGCAGCTCCACTAGCGGGGGGGAGACCCAGTACTTC.

In this sample, this clone turned up once. This chain joins TRBV6-1 and TRBJ1-1, with TRBD1 matching over 8 bases. In germline, CDR1 is MNHNS, CDR2 SASEGT. This CDR3 contains 13 residues. The J segment lost 0 bases and the V segment lost 10 bases, leaving 4 bases of the junction unmatched. This CDR3 reads CATQGAMNTEAFF. The CDR3 region has the DNA TGTGCCACCCAGGGGGCCATGAACACTGAAGCTTTCTTT.

This rearrangement joins TRBV2 to TRBJ1-5, with 9 bases lining up with TRBD1. The V gene end was trimmed by 8 bases and the J gene end by 2 bases; junction bases not matched to a gene: 10. This CDR3 comprises 16 residues. Germline V gene data show CDR1 as SNHLY and CDR2 as FYNNEI. CDR3 DNA sequence: TGTGCCAGCGGATACGGACAGGGGAGTGGCAATCAGCCCCAGCATTTT. Amino acid sequence: CASGYGQGSGNQPQHF.

The rearrangement uses TRBV4-2 and TRBJ2-7, with D possibly TRBD2 on 7 matching bases. V gave up 4 bases and J gave up 4 bases, with 20 bases separating them. The CDR3 extends over 16 amino acids. Germline assignment: CDR1 LGHNA and CDR2 YNFKEQ. The CDR3 is CASSLRGRAGWYEQYV. The CDR3 region has the DNA TGTGCCAGCAGCCTTAGGGGGAGGGCGGGGTGGTACGAGCAGTACGTC.

For the CDR3, the DNA is TGTGCCAGCAGCTTCGGGAAACGGGGTCAGCCCCAGCATTTT. Its protein product is CASSFGKRGQPQHF. The chain uses TRBV7-6 and TRBJ1-5, with D uncertain. V lost 3 bases to trimming and J lost 6 bases, with 12 bases between them. The CDR3 has 14 amino acids. Germline V gives CDR1 SGHVS, CDR2 FNYEAQ.

The rearrangement uses TRBV21-1 and TRBJ2-1; TRBD2 was called by the table and not checked on the DNA. TRBV21-1 is listed as a pseudogene. This CDR3 spans 16 amino acids. The CDR3 here is CASRQEGAGGMNEQFF. In DNA, the CDR3 is TGTGCCAGCAGACAAGAAGGAGCGGGGGGAATGAATGAGCAGTTCTTC.

Here the CDR3 DNA reads TGTGCCTGGAGTATGCTGTCAGGGGCCACCGGGGAGCTGTTTTTT. The encoded protein is CAWSMLSGATGELFF. The V call is TRBV30, the J call TRBJ2-2, with D possibly matching TRBD1 (6 bases). Germline V gene lookup returns CDR1 GTSNPN and CDR2 SVGIG (reference sequence). This CDR3 region has 15 residues. V lost 2 bases and J lost 4, with 14 bases in between. The entire variable domain, with the rest obtained from reference TRBV30 and TRBJ2-2, is as follows: SQTIHQWPATLVQPVGSPLSLECTVEGTSNPNLYWYRQAAGRGLQLLFYSVGIGQISSEVPQNLSASRPQDRQFILSSKKLLLSDSGFYLCAWSMLSGATGELFFGEGSRLTVL.

The chain has TRBV27 and TRBJ1-2, with D possibly TRBD1 on 5 matching bases. Germline-derived CDR1 and CDR2 are MNHEY and SMNVEV (reference sequence). The CDR3 has 13 amino acids. V shed 3 bases and J shed 6 bases, with 11 bases lying between them. This CDR3 is CASSFRGGNGYTF. CDR3 bases: TGTGCCAGCAGTTTTAGGGGAGGGAATGGCTACACCTTC.

The chain joins TRBV27 to TRBJ1-1; weak D call: TRBD1 (6 bases). The CDR3 consists of 14 residues. Trimming took off 6 bases at V and 1 base at J, with 12 bases between the two ends. Germline V gene lookup returns CDR1 MNHEY and CDR2 SMNVEV (reference sequence). In DNA, the CDR3 is TGTGCCAGCAGACCGGACAGCGCGAACACTGAAGCTTTCTTT. Its protein is CASRPDSANTEAFF.

V usage is TRBV18 and J usage is TRBJ2-7; 9 positions agree with TRBD2. The CDR3 totals 16 residues. CDR1 and CDR2 (germline): KGHSH, LQKENI. The trim removed 2 bases at V and 0 bases at J, leaving 5 bases unmatched. The CDR3, as DNA: TGTGCCAGCTCACCATCCCTAGCGGGAACCTCCTACGAGCAGTACTTC. Translation: CASSPSLAGTSYEQYF.

J is TRBJ2-3 and V is TRBV5-1; D is ambiguous. V was cut by 5 bases and J by 3 bases, with 13 bases left in between. CDR1 and CDR2 (germline): SGHRS, YFSETQ. This CDR3 region has 14 residues. The CDR3 nucleotides are TGCGCCAGCAGTATCTCCCGGAGAACAGATACGCAGTATTTT. Protein product: CASSISRRTDTQYF.

The V and J genes are TRBV30 and TRBJ1-5; D possibly corresponds to TRBD1 (6 bases). The CDR3 loop spans 16 amino acids. Germline-derived CDR1 and CDR2 are GTSNPN and SVGIG (reference sequence). V lost 3 bases to trimming and J lost 6 bases, with 21 bases between them. The CDR3 is CAWSPPRGSGVQPQHF. CDR3 nucleotide sequence: TGTGCCTGGAGCCCACCAAGGGGGTCAGGAGTTCAGCCCCAGCATTTT.

The V gene is TRBV7-9, the J gene TRBJ1-1, with 7 bases matching TRBD1. V trimming: 5 bases; J trimming: 0 bases; junction bases outside the gene matches: 6. Germline V lookup: CDR1 SEHNR, CDR2 FQNEAQ (reference sequence). CDR3 length: 15 residues. CDR3 sequence reads: CASSRDSLMNTEAFF. DNA for the CDR3: TGTGCCAGCAGCCGGGACAGCCTGATGAACACTGAAGCTTTCTTT.

The V and J genes are TRBV4-1 and TRBJ2-1; TRBD1 might be the D (5 bases). The CDR3 loop spans 14 amino acids. V lost 4 bases and J 7 bases, leaving 14 bases between the germline ends. In germline, CDR1 is MGHRA, CDR2 YSYEKL. Here the CDR3 reads CASSLRQTANEQFF. Here the CDR3 DNA reads TGCGCCAGCAGCCTTCGCCAGACAGCTAATGAGCAGTTCTTC.

The chain carries TRBV10-2 and TRBJ1-1; perhaps TRBD1 as D (6 bases). The ends were cut back, 8 bases at V and 2 bases at J, with 12 bases in the middle. The CDR3 has 13 residues. Germline CDR1 is WSHSY and CDR2 is SAAADI. CDR3 coding DNA: TGCGCCAGCCATTCAGGGGTTAACACTGAAGCTTTCTTT. This translates into CASHSGVNTEAFF.

The chain combines TRBV6-5 with TRBJ2-1; maybe TRBD2 (5 bases). The CDR3 is made up of 14 amino acids. Germline V gives CDR1 MNHEY, CDR2 SVGAGI. Trimming pared 3 bases from V and 7 bases from J, leaving 13 bases between. CDR3 sequence: CASSYGVGRNEQFF. The DNA for the CDR3 is TGTGCCAGCAGTTATGGGGTAGGGAGAAATGAGCAGTTCTTC.

This clone was seen only a few times. J is TRBJ2-4 and V is TRBV4-1, with TRBD1 identical over 7 bases. V was pared by 0 bases and J by 0 bases, with 5 bases of the junction left unmatched. The CDR3 is 17 residues long. CDR1 and CDR2 from the germline V gene are MGHRA and YSYEKL. The chain's CDR3 is CASSQDGAGGAKNIQYF. The DNA of the CDR3 is TGCGCCAGCAGCCAAGATGGGGCAGGGGGAGCCAAAAACATTCAGTACTTC.

The CDR3 loop is CASSPGQGNLVAFF. The CDR3 region has the DNA TGTGCCAGCTCACCCGGACAGGGGAACCTGGTCGCTTTCTTT. The V gene is TRBV18, the J gene TRBJ1-1; 9 nucleotides match TRBD1. J gave up 11 bases and V 3 bases, and 10 bases lay outside the gene matches. CDR1 and CDR2 from the germline V gene are KGHSH and LQKENI. CDR3 size: 14 residues.

The chain joins TRBV6-5 to TRBJ1-5; possibly TRBD1 for D (5 bases). The CDR3 is 15 amino acids. Germline V gives CDR1 MNHEY, CDR2 SVGAGI. The ends were cut back, 6 bases at V and 3 bases at J, with 15 bases in the middle. This chain's CDR3 is CASSSGRGINQPQHF. Written as DNA, the CDR3 is TGTGCCAGCAGCTCTGGGAGGGGCATCAATCAGCCCCAGCATTTT.

The chain links TRBV6-4 to TRBJ2-3; 10 nucleotides agree with TRBD2. This CDR3 is 15 amino acids long. After removal of 6 bases from V and 4 bases from J, the junction contained 7 bases not matched to a gene. The germline V gene encodes CDR1 MRHNA and CDR2 SNTAGT. CDR3 in amino acids: CASSSAGGRADTQYF. Written as DNA, the CDR3 is TGTGCCAGCAGCTCAGCGGGGGGGCGTGCAGATACGCAGTATTTT.

Here the CDR3 DNA reads TGTGCCAGCGGAGGACTAGCGGGGGCGGTCGATGAGCAGTTCTTC. It codes for CASGGLAGAVDEQFF. V usage is TRBV25-1 and J usage is TRBJ2-1, with 13 bases aligning to TRBD2. Germline loops: CDR1 MGHDK, CDR2 SYGVNS. This CDR3 is built from 15 residues. Trimming removed 8 bases from V and 8 bases from J; junction bases left unmatched: 9.